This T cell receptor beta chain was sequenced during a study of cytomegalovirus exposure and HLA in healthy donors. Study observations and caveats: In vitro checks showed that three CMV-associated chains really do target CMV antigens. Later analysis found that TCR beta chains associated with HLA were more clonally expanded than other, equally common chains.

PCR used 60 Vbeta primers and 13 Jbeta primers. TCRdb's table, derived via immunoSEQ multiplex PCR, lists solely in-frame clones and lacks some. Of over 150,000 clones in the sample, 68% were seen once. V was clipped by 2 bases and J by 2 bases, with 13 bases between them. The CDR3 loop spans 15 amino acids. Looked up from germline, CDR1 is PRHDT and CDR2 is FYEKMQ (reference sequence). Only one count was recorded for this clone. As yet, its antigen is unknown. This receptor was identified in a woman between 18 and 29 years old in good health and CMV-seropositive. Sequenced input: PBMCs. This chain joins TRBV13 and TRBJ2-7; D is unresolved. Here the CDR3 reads CASSLRFGGTYEQYF. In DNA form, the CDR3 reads TGTGCCAGCAGCTTACGGTTCGGCGGAACCTACGAGCAGTACTTC.